This T cell receptor beta chain stems from a study of post-analysis software for immune sequencing data. Study outcomes and limitations: By F measure, samples from a shared preparation batch strongly co-clustered. Compared with controls, patients had more of roughly 5 TRBV segments, including TRBV5-6, TRBV5-1 and TRBV20-1. Compared against controls, patients with multiple sclerosis displayed significantly lower normalized Chao1 diversity.

cDNA libraries of TCR beta carried unique molecular identifiers. MiXCR was run by TCRdb on the PCR reads, yielding one entry per CDR3 protein. The data show 750,000 to 950,000 distinct CDR3 sequences, approximately 44% seen once. The CDR3 totals 16 residues. Germline V gene lookup returns CDR1 MNHEY and CDR2 SVGAGI. Trimming shortened V by 6 bases and J by 0 bases, and 15 bases separated the two germline ends. Worth noting for this clonotype: What it binds is unknown.

This receptor was taken from a girl aged 10-17 years with multiple sclerosis. The sequenced sample was blood. The chain has TRBV6-5 and TRBJ2-1; the D gene is possibly TRBD1 (6 bases). CDR3 nucleotides: TGTGCCAGCAGAAGCGGACAGTTAAGCTCCTACAATGAGCAGTTCTTC. Translation: CASRSGQLSSYNEQFF.